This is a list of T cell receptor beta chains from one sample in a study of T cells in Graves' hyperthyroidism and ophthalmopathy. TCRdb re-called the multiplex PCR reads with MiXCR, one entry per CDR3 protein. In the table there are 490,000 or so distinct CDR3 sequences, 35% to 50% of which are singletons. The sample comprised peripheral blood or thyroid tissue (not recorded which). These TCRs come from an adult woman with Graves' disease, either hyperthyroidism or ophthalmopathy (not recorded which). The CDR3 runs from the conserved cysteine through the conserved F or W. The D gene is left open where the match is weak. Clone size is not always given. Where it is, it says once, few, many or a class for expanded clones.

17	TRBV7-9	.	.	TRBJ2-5	CASSQGFDAAQRETQYF	TGTGCCAGCAGCCAAGGGTTTGATGCGGCCCAGAGAGAGACCCAGTACTTC
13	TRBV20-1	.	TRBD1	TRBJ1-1	CSARDRGHTEAFF	TGCAGTGCTAGGGACAGGGGGCACACTGAAGCTTTCTTT
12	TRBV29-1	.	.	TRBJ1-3	CSVGKEGSTIYF	TGCAGCGTTGGCAAGGAGGGGAGCACCATATATTTT
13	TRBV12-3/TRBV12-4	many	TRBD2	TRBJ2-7	CASSPRSGGEQYF	TGTGCCAGCAGTCCCCGGTCGGGGGGCGAGCAGTACTTC
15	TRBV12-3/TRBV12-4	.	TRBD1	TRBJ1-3	CASRETGGIGNTIYF	TGTGCCAGCCGAGAAACAGGGGGCATTGGAAACACCATATATTTT
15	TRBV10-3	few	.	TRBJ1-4	CAISPSGGGREKLFF	TGTGCCATCAGCCCTTCCGGAGGCGGGCGTGAAAAACTGTTTTTT
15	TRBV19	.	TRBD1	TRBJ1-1	CASNPGGRPVTEAFF	TGTGCCAGTAACCCAGGGGGGCGCCCGGTTACTGAAGCTTTCTTT
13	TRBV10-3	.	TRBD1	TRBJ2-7	CAGRTGASSEQYF	TGTGCCGGACGGACAGGGGCCTCGAGTGAGCAGTACTTC
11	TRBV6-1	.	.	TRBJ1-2	CASGASGGYTF	TGTGCCAGCGGAGCTAGCGGGGGCTACACCTTC
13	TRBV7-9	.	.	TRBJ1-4	CASSPVGREKLFF	TGTGCCAGCAGCCCCGTGGGACGTGAAAAACTGTTTTTT
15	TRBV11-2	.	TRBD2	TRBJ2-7	CASSSPPGLAGEQYF	TGTGCCAGCAGCTCCCCACCGGGACTAGCGGGGGAGCAGTACTTC
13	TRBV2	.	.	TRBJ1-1	CASSVQEWTEAFF	TGTGCCAGCAGCGTCCAAGAGTGGACTGAAGCTTTCTTT
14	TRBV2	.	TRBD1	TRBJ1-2	CASSEYRGDYGYTF	TGTGCCAGCAGTGAATACAGGGGCGACTATGGCTACACCTTC
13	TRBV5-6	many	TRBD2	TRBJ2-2	CASSPGLVGELFF	TGTGCCAGCAGCCCGGGACTAGTGGGGGAGCTGTTTTTT